This entry lists 16 T cell receptor beta chains sequenced from one sample in a study of shared clonotypes between healthy human individuals. Here immunoSEQ multiplex PCR was the method, and the copy in TCRdb shows in-frame clones only, minus some. The sample contains roughly 520,000 clones, roughly 95% of which appear only once. The sequenced sample was naive CD4+ T cells sorted from blood. The subset was: CD45RA+ positively selected. The receptors stem from a woman in her thirties in good health.

The rearrangement joins TRBV11-2 to TRBJ2-3; 8 nucleotides align to TRBD2. The CDR3 covers 16 residues. Looked up from germline, CDR1 is SGHAT and CDR2 is FQNNGV. Trimming at V came to 2 bases and at J to 5 bases, leaving 9 bases not matched to a gene. This CDR3 reads CASSLIPGGGGDTQYF. In DNA form, the CDR3 reads TGTGCCAGCAGCTTAATCCCGGGAGGGGGTGGAGATACGCAGTATTTT.

The V and J genes are TRBV7-8 and TRBJ1-4, with D possibly being TRBD1 (5 bases). Germline V CDR1 and CDR2: SGHVS, FQNEAQ. The CDR3 consists of 16 residues. The V end was cut by 4 bases, the J end by 0 bases, with 12 bases between. In DNA form, the CDR3 reads TGTGCCAGCAGCTCGAAGACAGAAGCAACTAATGAAAAACTGTTTTTT. This encodes CASSSKTEATNEKLFF.

The CDR3 region has the DNA TGTGCCAGTACCCCAGGGACTAGTTTCGGGAATGAGCAGTTCTTC. As protein: CASTPGTSFGNEQFF. The chain is built from TRBV19 and TRBJ2-1, with 8 bases matching TRBD2. CDR3 length equals 15 residues. Germline V gene lookup returns CDR1 LNHDA and CDR2 SQIVND (reference sequence). V was clipped by 7 bases and J by 7 bases; unmatched bases: 12. The full variable domain, rest sourced from reference TRBV19 and TRBJ2-1, is DGGITQSPKYLFRKEGQNVTLSCEQNLNHDAMYWYRQDPGQGLRLIYYSQIVNDFQKGDIAEGYSVSREKKESFPLTVTSAQKNPTAFYLCASTPGTSFGNEQFFGPGTRLTVL.

The chain carries TRBV29-1 and TRBJ1-4; 9 bases match TRBD1. V gave up 6 bases and J gave up 8 bases; unmatched junction bases: 7. CDR1 is SQVTM, CDR2 ANQGSEA, per germline. This CDR3 has 13 residues. CDR3 sequence reads: CSVLGTGQEKLFF. The DNA of the CDR3 is TGCAGCGTGCTCGGGACAGGGCAAGAAAAACTGTTTTTT.

This chain uses TRBV18 with TRBJ1-5; no firm D call. The ends were cut back, 0 bases at V and 5 bases at J, with 5 bases in the middle. CDR1 is KGHSH and CDR2 is LQKENI in the germline V gene. CDR3 length: 13 amino acids. CDR3 nucleotide sequence: TGTGCCAGCTCACCACCGGGTGATCAGCCCCAGCATTTT. Translating it yields CASSPPGDQPQHF. Filled out from reference TRBV18 and TRBJ1-5, the complete variable domain reads NAGVMQNPRHLVRRRGQEARLRCSPMKGHSHVYWYRQLPEEGLKFMVYLQKENIIDESGMPKERFSAEFPKEGPSILRIQQVVRGDSAAYFCASSPPGDQPQHFGDGTRLSIL.

The chain combines TRBV19 with TRBJ2-2; TRBD1 aligns across 7 bases. Germline assignment: CDR1 LNHDA and CDR2 SQIVND (reference sequence). This CDR3 spans 15 amino acids. The ends lost 3 bases at V and 2 bases at J; junction bases unmatched: 3. This chain's CDR3 is CASSIPGGNTGELFF. The DNA of the CDR3 is TGTGCCAGTAGTATCCCAGGGGGTAACACCGGGGAGCTGTTTTTT.

The chain uses TRBV7-8 and TRBJ1-5; D unresolved. The CDR3 sequence is 17 residues long. Trimming left V 0 bases short and J 7 bases short, with 19 bases between. Germline V gives CDR1 SGHVS, CDR2 FQNEAQ. CDR3 coding DNA: TGTGCCAGCAGCTTAGCCCCGGGGTCCCTGTCTGGGCAGCCCCAGCATTTT. Protein: CASSLAPGSLSGQPQHF.

The chain recombines TRBV9 with TRBJ1-3; TRBD1 agrees at 8 bases. V trimming: 2 bases; J trimming: 3 bases; junction bases outside the gene matches: 1. Germline values: CDR1 SGDLS, CDR2 YYNGEE. The CDR3 covers 14 residues. The CDR3 loop reads CASSVGTGGNTIYF. DNA for the CDR3: TGTGCCAGCAGCGTCGGGACAGGTGGAAACACCATATATTTT.

The rearrangement uses TRBV5-6 and TRBJ2-7; D is ambiguous. This CDR3 is built from 11 residues. Trimming shortened V by 1 base and J by 5 bases, and 4 bases separated the two germline ends. Germline V CDR1 and CDR2: SGHDT, YYEEEE. In DNA, the CDR3 is TGTGCCAGCAGCTTGAGGAACGAGCAGTACTTC. Amino acids: CASSLRNEQYF.

The chain has TRBV30 and TRBJ2-6; D unresolved. The germline gives CDR1 GTSNPN, CDR2 SVGIG (reference sequence). The CDR3 is made up of 19 amino acids. V was trimmed by 0 bases and J by 0 bases, leaving 18 bases between them. DNA of the CDR3: TGTGCCTGGAGTGTTAAAGGGTGGAGAAAAAACTCTGGGGCCAACGTCCTGACTTTC. Its translation: CAWSVKGWRKNSGANVLTF. Supplemented by reference TRBV30 and TRBJ2-6, the full variable domain reads SQTIHQWPATLVQPVGSPLSLECTVEGTSNPNLYWYRQAAGRGLQLLFYSVGIGQISSEVPQNLSASRPQDRQFILSSKKLLLSDSGFYLCAWSVKGWRKNSGANVLTFGAGSRLTVL.

The chain couples TRBV27 to TRBJ2-2; 8 bases fit TRBD1. Germline V gene lookup returns CDR1 MNHEY and CDR2 SMNVEV (reference sequence). V lost 5 bases to trimming and J lost 6 bases; unmatched junction nucleotides: 14. This CDR3 has 17 residues. DNA of the CDR3: TGTGCCAGCAGTCTGGATCAGGGGGCACTTGTCGCCGGGGAGCTGTTTTTT. Protein product: CASSLDQGALVAGELFF.

This rearrangement joins TRBV9 to TRBJ2-2, with 10 bases fitting TRBD2. V was pared by 1 base and J by 7 bases, with 13 bases of the junction left unmatched. The CDR3 loop spans 18 amino acids. Germline values: CDR1 SGDLS, CDR2 YYNGEE. CDR3 DNA sequence: TGTGCCAGCAGCGTAACCTTTCGAACTAGCGGGATTCTCGGGGAGCTGTTTTTT. As protein: CASSVTFRTSGILGELFF.

The gene calls are TRBV28 and TRBJ1-1; 8 nucleotides align to TRBD1. The V and J ends lost 5 bases and 1 base, in that order; junction bases with no gene match: 6. CDR3 length: 15 residues. Germline CDR1 reads MDHEN; CDR2 reads SYDVKM. The chain's CDR3 is CASSPGDRTNTEAFF. CDR3 nucleotides: TGTGCCAGCAGTCCTGGGGACAGGACGAACACTGAAGCTTTCTTT.

This clone appeared a single time. The rearrangement joins TRBV6-5 to TRBJ2-3, with 9 bases that match TRBD2. Per germline, CDR1 MNHEY and CDR2 SVGAGI. The CDR3 has 16 residues. Germline trimming cut 0 bases from V and 7 bases from J; bases unmatched to any gene: 8. This chain's CDR3 is CASSYSAGGLTNTQYF. CDR3 in DNA: TGTGCCAGCAGTTACTCAGCGGGAGGTCTCACGAATACGCAGTATTTT.

The rearrangement links TRBV5-1 to TRBJ2-3, with unresolved D. Trimming took 2 bases from V and 4 from J, leaving 8 bases between them. Germline V lookup: CDR1 SGHRS, CDR2 YFSETQ. This CDR3 has 13 residues. CDR3 in amino acids: CASSFGRSDTQYF. The CDR3 nucleotides are TGCGCCAGCAGCTTTGGACGTTCAGATACGCAGTATTTT.

V and J are TRBV19 and TRBJ1-1; possibly TRBD1 for D (5 bases). The CDR3 consists of 14 residues. The germline V and J ends were trimmed by 7 bases and 0 bases, with 12 bases remaining between them. Germline loops: CDR1 LNHDA, CDR2 SQIVND (reference sequence). DNA for the CDR3: TGTGCCAGTATCCCCCTAGGGGTGAACACTGAAGCTTTCTTT. Protein product: CASIPLGVNTEAFF.